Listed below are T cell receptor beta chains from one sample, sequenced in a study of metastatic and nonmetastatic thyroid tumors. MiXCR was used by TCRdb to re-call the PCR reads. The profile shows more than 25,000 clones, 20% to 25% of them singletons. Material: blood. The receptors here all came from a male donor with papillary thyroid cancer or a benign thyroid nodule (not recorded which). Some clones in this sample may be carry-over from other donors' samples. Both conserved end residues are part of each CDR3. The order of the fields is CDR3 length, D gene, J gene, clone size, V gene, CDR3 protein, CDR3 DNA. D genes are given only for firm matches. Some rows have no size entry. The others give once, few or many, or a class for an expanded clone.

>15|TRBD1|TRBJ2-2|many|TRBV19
CASRNRQGAVGELFF
TGTGCCAGTAGAAATCGACAGGGGGCAGTCGGGGAGCTGTTTTTT
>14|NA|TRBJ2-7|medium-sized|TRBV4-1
CASSQGGEAYEQYF
TGCGCCAGCAGCCAGGGTGGCGAGGCTTACGAGCAGTACTTC
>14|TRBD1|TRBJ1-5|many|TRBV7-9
CASSLGQSNQPQHF
TGTGCCAGCAGCTTGGGACAGAGCAATCAGCCCCAGCATTTT
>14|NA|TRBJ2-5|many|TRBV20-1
CSATDYLYQETQYF
TGCAGTGCCACGGACTACCTGTACCAAGAGACCCAGTACTTC
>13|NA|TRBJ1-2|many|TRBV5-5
CASSLAGSYGYTF
TGTGCCAGCAGCTTGGCCGGTTCCTATGGCTACACCTTC
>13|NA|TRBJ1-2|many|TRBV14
CASSQDGGFGYTF
TGTGCCAGCAGCCAAGATGGAGGGTTTGGCTACACCTTC
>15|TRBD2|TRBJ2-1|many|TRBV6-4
CASSGGTSGIYEQFF
TGTGCCAGCAGTGGAGGGACTAGCGGGATCTATGAGCAGTTCTTC
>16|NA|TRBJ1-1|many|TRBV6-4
CASRRDFDTMNTEAFF
TGTGCCAGCAGACGGGACTTCGACACCATGAACACTGAAGCTTTCTTT
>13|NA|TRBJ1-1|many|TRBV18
CASSPSAELEAFF
TGTGCCAGCTCACCATCGGCAGAACTTGAAGCTTTCTTT
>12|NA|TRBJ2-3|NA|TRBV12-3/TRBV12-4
CASSSGARTQYF
TGTGCCAGCAGTTCGGGGGCGCGGACGCAGTATTTT
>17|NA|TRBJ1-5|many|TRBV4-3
CASSQRRRHRGNQPQHF
TGCGCCAGCAGCCAAAGACGAAGGCACAGAGGCAATCAGCCCCAGCATTTT
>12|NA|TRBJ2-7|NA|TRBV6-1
CASSQRHYEQYF
TGTGCCAGCAGCCAGCGGCACTACGAGCAGTACTTC
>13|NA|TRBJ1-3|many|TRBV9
CASSSNSGNTIYF
TGTGCCAGCAGCTCCAACTCTGGAAACACCATATATTTT
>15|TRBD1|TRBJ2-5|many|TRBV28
CASSFNTGGLETQYF
TGTGCCAGCAGTTTTAACACAGGGGGCCTGGAGACCCAGTACTTC
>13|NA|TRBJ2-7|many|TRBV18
CASSQGLGYEQYF
TGTGCCAGCTCTCAAGGCCTAGGCTACGAGCAGTACTTC
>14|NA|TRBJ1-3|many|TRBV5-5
CASSLYEGSDTIYF
TGTGCCAGCAGCTTGTATGAGGGGTCGGACACCATATATTTT
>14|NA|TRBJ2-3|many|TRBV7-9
CASSSGKRADTQYF
TGTGCCAGCAGCTCCGGTAAGAGAGCAGATACGCAGTATTTT
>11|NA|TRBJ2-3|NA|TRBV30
CAWSNADTLYF
TGTGCGTGGAGCAATGCAGATACGCTGTATTTT
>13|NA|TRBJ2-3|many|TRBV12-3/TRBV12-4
CASSRPVADTQYF
TGTGCCAGCAGTAGGCCCGTAGCGGATACGCAGTATTTT
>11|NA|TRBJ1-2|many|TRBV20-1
CSAAGNYGYTF
TGCAGTGCTGCAGGGAACTATGGCTACACCTTC
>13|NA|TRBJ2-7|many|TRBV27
CASSRRGYYEQYF
TGTGCCAGCAGCCGACGAGGATACTACGAGCAGTACTTC
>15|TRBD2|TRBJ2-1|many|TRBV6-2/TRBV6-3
CASRPSGGALNEQFF
TGTGCCAGCAGACCTTCGGGGGGGGCGCTCAATGAGCAGTTCTTC
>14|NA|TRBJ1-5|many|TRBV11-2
CASSNSVGRQPQHF
TGTGCCAGCAGCAATTCAGTAGGGCGGCAGCCCCAGCATTTT
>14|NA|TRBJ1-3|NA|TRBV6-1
CASSEGGHGNTIYF
TGTGCCAGCAGTGAGGGCGGTCACGGAAACACCATATATTTT
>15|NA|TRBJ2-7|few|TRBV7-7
CSSSLGSVDSYEQYF
TGTTCTAGCAGCTTAGGTTCAGTGGACTCCTACGAGCAGTACTTC
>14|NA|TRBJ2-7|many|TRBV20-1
CSASLFGSSYEQYF
TGCAGTGCTAGTTTGTTCGGGAGCTCCTACGAGCAGTACTTC
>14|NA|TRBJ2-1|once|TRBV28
CASCWAVPYNEQFF
TGTGCCAGCTGCTGGGCGGTGCCTTACAATGAGCAGTTCTTC